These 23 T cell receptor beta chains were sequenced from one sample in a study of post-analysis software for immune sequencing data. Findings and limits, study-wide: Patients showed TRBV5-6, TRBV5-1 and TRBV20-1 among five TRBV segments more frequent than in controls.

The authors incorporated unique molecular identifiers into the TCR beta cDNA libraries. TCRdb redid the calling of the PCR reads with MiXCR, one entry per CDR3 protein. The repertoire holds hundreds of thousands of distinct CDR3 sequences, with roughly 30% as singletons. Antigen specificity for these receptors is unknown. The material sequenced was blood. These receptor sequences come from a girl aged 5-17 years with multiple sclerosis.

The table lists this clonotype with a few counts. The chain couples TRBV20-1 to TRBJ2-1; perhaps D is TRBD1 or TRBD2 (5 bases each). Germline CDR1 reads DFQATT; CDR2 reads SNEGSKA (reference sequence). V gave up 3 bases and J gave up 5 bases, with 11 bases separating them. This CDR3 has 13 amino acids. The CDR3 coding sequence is TGCAGTGCTAGGGATCTGGGGGACAATGAGCAGTTCTTC. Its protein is CSARDLGDNEQFF.

In nucleotides, the CDR3 is TGTGCCAGCAGCGCGACTAGCGGGGGGGCCCTAAATACGCAGTATTTT. Translation gives CASSATSGGALNTQYF. The chain combines TRBV7-2 with TRBJ2-3; 14 bases match TRBD2. CDR3 length: 16 amino acids. Germline values: CDR1 SGHTA, CDR2 FQGNSA. V was clipped by 5 bases and J by 7 bases; unmatched bases: 8. The entire variable domain, with the rest obtained from reference TRBV7-2 and TRBJ2-3, is as follows: GAGVSQSPSNKVTEKGKDVELRCDPISGHTALYWYRQSLGQGLEFLIYFQGNSAPDKSGLPSDRFSAERTGGSVSTLTIQRTQQEDSAVYLCASSATSGGALNTQYFGPGTRLTVL.

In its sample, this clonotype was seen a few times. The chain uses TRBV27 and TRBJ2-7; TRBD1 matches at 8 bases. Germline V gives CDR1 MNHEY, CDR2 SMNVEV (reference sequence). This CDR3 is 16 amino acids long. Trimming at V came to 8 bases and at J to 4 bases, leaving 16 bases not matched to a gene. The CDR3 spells CASYTPPGTGFYEQYF. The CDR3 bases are TGTGCCAGCTACACCCCTCCCGGGACAGGCTTTTACGAGCAGTACTTC.

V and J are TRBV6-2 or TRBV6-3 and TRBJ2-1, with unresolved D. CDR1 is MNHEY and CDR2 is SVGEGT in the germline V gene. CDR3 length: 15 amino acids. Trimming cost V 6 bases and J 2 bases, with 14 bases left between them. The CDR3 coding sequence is TGTGCCAGCAGCCCCACGGGCGACCCCTACAATGAGCAGTTCTTC. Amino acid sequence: CASSPTGDPYNEQFF.

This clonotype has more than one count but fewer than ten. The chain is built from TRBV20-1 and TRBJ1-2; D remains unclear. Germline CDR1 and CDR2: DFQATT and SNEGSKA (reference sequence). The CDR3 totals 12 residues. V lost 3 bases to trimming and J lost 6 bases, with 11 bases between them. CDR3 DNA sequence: TGCAGTGCTAGGGATTACTCTGATGGCTACACCTTC. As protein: CSARDYSDGYTF.

The DNA for the CDR3 is TGCAGTGCCGAGGGTTCTGGAGGGATAAGCACAGATACGCAGTATTTT. It yields the protein CSAEGSGGISTDTQYF. The gene calls are TRBV20-1 and TRBJ2-3; perhaps TRBD2 as D (6 bases). V lost 6 bases and J 0 bases, leaving 19 bases between the germline ends. Looked up from germline, CDR1 is DFQATT and CDR2 is SNEGSKA (reference sequence). This CDR3 spans 16 amino acids.

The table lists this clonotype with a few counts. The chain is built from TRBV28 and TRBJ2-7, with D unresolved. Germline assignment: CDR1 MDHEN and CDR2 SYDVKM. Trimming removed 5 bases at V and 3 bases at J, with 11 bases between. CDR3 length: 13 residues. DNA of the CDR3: TGTGCCAGCAGTCATGGTACCGTCTACGAGCAGTACTTC. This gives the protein CASSHGTVYEQYF.

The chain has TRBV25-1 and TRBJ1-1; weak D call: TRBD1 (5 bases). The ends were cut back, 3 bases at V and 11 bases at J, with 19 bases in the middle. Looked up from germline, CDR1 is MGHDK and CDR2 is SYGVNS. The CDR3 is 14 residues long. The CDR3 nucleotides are TGTGCCAGCAGTGATACATTTTCGACCCGGGACGCTTTCTTT. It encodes CASSDTFSTRDAFF.

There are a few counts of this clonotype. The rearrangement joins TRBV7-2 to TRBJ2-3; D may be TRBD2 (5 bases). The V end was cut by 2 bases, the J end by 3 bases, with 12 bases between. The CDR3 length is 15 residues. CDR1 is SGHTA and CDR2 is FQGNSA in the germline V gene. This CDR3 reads CASSLLEGRTDTQYF. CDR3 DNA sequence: TGTGCCAGCAGCTTACTCGAGGGCCGGACAGATACGCAGTATTTT.

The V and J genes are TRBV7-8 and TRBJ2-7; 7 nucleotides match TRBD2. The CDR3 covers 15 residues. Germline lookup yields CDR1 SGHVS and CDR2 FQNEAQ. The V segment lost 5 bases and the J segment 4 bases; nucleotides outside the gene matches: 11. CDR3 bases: TGTGCCAGCAGCCCCGGGCGGGGGACCCGATACGAGCAGTACTTC. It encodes CASSPGRGTRYEQYF.

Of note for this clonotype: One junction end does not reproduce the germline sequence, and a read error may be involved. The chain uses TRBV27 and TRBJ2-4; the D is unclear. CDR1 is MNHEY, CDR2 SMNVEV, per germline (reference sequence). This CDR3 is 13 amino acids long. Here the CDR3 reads CASGVYSKNIQYF. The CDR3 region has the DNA TGTGCCAGCGGAGTTTATTCCAAGAACATTCAGTACTTC.

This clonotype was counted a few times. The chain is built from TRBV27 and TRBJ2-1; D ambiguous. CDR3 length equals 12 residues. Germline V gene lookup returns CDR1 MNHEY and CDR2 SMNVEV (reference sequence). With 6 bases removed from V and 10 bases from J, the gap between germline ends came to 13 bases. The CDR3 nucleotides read TGTGCCAGCAGACAAAACATCGGGGAGCAGTTCTTC. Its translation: CASRQNIGEQFF.

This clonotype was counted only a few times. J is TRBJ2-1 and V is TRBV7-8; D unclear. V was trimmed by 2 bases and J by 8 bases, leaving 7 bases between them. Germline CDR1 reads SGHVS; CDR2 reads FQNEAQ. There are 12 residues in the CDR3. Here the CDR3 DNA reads TGTGCCAGCAGCTTACCGACCTATGAGCAGTTCTTC. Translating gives CASSLPTYEQFF.

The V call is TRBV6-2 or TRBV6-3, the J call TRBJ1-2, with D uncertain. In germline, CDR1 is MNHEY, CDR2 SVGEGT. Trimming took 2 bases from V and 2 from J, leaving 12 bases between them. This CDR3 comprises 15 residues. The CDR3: CASSYDPAANYGYTF. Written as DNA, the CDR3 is TGTGCCAGCAGTTACGATCCGGCGGCGAACTATGGCTACACCTTC.

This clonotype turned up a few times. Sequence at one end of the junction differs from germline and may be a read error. The CDR3 region has the DNA TGTGCTAGCAGCTTAGATCGGGGCGGTTCAGAGACCCAGTACTTC. It translates to CASSLDRGGSETQYF. V usage is TRBV7-7 and J usage is TRBJ2-5; D may correspond to TRBD1 or TRBD2 (5 bases each). Germline V gene lookup returns CDR1 SSHAT and CDR2 FNYEAQ (reference sequence). This CDR3 contains 15 residues.

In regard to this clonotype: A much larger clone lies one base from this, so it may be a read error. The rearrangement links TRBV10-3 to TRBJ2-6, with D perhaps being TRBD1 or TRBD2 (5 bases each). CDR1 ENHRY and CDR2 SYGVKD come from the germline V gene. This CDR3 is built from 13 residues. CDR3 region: CAITGNGANVRTF. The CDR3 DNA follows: TGTGCCATCACAGGGAACGGGGCCAACGTCCGGACTTTC.

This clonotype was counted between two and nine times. The CDR3: CASSLEPNEKLFF. The CDR3 nucleotides are TGCGCCAGCAGCTTGGAACCGAATGAAAAACTGTTTTTT. The V call is TRBV5-1, the J call TRBJ1-4; D is unclear. V lost 0 bases and J lost 5, with 5 bases in between. Germline V gene lookup returns CDR1 SGHRS and CDR2 YFSETQ. The CDR3 extends over 13 amino acids.

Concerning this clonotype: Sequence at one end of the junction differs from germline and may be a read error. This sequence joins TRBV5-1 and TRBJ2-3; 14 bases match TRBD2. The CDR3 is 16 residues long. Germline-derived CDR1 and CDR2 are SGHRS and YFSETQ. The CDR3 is CAGSEGLAGGTDTQYF. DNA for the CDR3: TGCGCCGGCAGCGAGGGACTAGCGGGGGGCACAGATACGCAGTATTTT.

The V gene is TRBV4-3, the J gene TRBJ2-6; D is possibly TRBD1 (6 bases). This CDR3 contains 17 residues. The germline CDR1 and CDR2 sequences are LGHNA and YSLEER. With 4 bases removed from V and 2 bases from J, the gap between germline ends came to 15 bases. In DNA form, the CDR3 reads TGCGCCAGCAGCCCGTCCCTGAGGACAGCTGGGGCCAACGTCCTGACTTTC. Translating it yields CASSPSLRTAGANVLTF.

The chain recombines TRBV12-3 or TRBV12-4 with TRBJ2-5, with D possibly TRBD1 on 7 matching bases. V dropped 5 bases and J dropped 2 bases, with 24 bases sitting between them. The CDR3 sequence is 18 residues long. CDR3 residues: CASSQSRGRDSNQETQYF. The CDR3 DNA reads TGTGCCAGCAGTCAATCTAGGGGGCGGGACAGCAATCAAGAGACCCAGTACTTC.

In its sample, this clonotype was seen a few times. DNA for the CDR3: TGTGCCAGCGTAGACCGAGACAGGTCCAACGAGCAGTACTTC. Protein sequence: CASVDRDRSNEQYF. The chain joins TRBV7-9 to TRBJ2-7; weak D call: TRBD1 (6 bases). V was clipped by 8 bases and J by 5 bases, with 19 bases between them. Germline V gene lookup returns CDR1 SEHNR and CDR2 FQNEAQ (reference sequence). The CDR3 runs 14 residues.

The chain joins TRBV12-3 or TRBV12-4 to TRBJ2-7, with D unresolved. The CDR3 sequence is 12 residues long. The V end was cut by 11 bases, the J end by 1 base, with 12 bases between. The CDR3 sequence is CAGKTGSYEQYF. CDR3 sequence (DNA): TGTGCCGGCAAAACTGGTTCCTACGAGCAGTACTTC.

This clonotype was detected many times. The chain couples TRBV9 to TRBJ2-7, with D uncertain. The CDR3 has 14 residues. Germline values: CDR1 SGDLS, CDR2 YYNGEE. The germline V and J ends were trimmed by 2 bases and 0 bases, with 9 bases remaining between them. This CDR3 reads CASSVGFGSYEQYF. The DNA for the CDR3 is TGTGCCAGCAGCGTTGGCTTTGGCTCCTACGAGCAGTACTTC.